This TCR beta chain comes out of a study of T cell responses to AZD1222 COVID-19 vaccine. The table came from immunoSEQ multiplex PCR; TCRdb's copy has only in-frame clones and leaves some out. The data hold about 140,000 clones, with about 92% observed a single time. The specimen comprised peripheral blood, sampled on day 0 of AZD1222 vaccination. This TCR came from an adult in good health.

The CDR3 coding sequence is TGTGCCAGCAGCCGGACTAGCGGGCCTATCTCCTACGAGCAGTACTTC. Translating it yields CASSRTSGPISYEQYF. The rearrangement uses TRBV3-1 (or the pseudogene TRBV3-2) and TRBJ2-7, with 11 nucleotides matching TRBD2. The V gene's germline CDR1 is LGHDT and CDR2 YNNKEL (reference sequence). The J segment lost 0 bases and the V segment lost 4 bases, leaving 5 bases of the junction unmatched. The CDR3 loop spans 16 amino acids.